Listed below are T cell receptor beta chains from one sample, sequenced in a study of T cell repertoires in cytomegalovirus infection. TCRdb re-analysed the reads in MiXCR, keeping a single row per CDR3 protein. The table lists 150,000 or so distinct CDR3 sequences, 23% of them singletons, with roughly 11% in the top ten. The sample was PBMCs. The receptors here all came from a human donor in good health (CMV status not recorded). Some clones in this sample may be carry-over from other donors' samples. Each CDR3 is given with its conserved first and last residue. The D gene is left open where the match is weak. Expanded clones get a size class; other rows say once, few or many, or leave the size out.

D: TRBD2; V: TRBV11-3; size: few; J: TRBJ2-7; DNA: TGTGCCAGCAGTGCCACTAGCGGCTCCTACGAGCAGTACTTC; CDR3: CASSATSGSYEQYF
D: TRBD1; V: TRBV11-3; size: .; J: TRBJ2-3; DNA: TGTGCCAGCAGCTTAGATCCCCCGGACAGGGTCGGCGGTACGCAGTATTTT; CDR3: CASSLDPPDRVGGTQYF
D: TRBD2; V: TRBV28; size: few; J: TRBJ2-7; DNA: TGTGCCAGCAGCCCGGGACTAGCGGGGGGACGACACTACGAGCAGTACTTC; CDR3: CASSPGLAGGRHYEQYF
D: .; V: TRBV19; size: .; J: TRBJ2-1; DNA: TGTGCCAGTAGTACCGGGCAAGAGCAGTTCTTC; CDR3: CASSTGQEQFF
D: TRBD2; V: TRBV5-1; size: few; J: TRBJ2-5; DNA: TGCGCCAGCAGCCCGGGACTAGCGGGCCTCACGGGGACCCAGTACTTC; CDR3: CASSPGLAGLTGTQYF
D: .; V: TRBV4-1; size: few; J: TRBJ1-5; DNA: TGCGCCAGCAGCCAATCGGGGGTTTTTAGCAATCAGCCCCAGCATTTT; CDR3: CASSQSGVFSNQPQHF
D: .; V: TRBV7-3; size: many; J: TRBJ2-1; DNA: TGTGCCAGCAGCTTAAACACCTACAATGAGCAGTTCTTC; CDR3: CASSLNTYNEQFF
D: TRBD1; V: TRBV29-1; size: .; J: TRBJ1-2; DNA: TGCAGCGTTGAAAGCGGGACAGAACTTTACGGCTACACCTTC; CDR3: CSVESGTELYGYTF
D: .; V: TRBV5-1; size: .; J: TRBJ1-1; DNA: TGCGCCAGCAGCGAGGAGGGGTGGAACACTGAAGCTTTCTTT; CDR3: CASSEEGWNTEAFF
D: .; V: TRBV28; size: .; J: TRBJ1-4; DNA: TGTGCCAGCAGTTCGCCAACAGAAGGGGAAAAACTGTTTTTT; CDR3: CASSSPTEGEKLFF
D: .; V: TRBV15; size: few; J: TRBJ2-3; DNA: TGTGCCACCCGTATTTACAGTTATACGCAGTATTTT; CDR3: CATRIYSYTQYF
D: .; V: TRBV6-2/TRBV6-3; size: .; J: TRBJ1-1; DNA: TGTGCCAGCAGTTACACCGACAGGGCTTTCTTT; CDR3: CASSYTDRAFF
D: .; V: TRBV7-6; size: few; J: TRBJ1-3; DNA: TGTGCCAGCAGCTTAACAGGGACCCCCGCTGGAAACACCATATATTTT; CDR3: CASSLTGTPAGNTIYF
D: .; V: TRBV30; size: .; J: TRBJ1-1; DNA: TGTGCCTGGAGTAGGTCTGGGGACACTGAAGCTTTCTTT; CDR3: CAWSRSGDTEAFF
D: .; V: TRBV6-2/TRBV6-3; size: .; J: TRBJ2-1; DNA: TGTGCCAGCAGTGGGGGCCCTGAGCAGTTCTTC; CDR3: CASSGGPEQFF
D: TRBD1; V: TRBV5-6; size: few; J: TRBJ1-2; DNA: TGTGCCAGCAGCACTCGGACAGGGACTCGGAACTATGGCTACACCTTC; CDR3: CASSTRTGTRNYGYTF
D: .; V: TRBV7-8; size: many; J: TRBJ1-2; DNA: TGTGCCAGCAGCTTAGCGCGTAGAATAGCCTTC; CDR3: CASSLARRIAF
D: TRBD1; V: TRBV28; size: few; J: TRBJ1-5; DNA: TGTGCCAGCAGTTTAGGGGACAGGGCCGGTCAGCCCCAGCATTTT; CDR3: CASSLGDRAGQPQHF
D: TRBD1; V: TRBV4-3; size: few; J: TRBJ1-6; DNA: TGCGCCAGCAGCCAAGATCTCGACAGGGACGGTTCACCCCTCCACTTT; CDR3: CASSQDLDRDGSPLHF
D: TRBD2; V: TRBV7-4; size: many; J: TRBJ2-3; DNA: TGTGCCAGCAGCCAAGAACTAGCGCGGGGCCCTAGCACAGATACGCAGTATTTT; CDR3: CASSQELARGPSTDTQYF
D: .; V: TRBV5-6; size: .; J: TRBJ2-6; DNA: TGTGCCAGCAGCTTTTGGGGAAGCCCCTCTGGGGCCAACGTCCTGACTTTC; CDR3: CASSFWGSPSGANVLTF
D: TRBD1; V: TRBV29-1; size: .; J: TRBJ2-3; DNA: TGCAGCGCCCGACAGGGGGCCACAGATACGCAGTATTTT; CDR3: CSARQGATDTQYF
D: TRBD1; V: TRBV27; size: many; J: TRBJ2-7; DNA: TGTGCCAGCAGTTTAAGGGGGACAGGGACGTCCTACGAGCAGTACTTC; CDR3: CASSLRGTGTSYEQYF
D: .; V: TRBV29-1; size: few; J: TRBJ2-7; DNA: TGCAGCGTGTTAGATGGCTCCTACGAGCAGTACTTC; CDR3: CSVLDGSYEQYF
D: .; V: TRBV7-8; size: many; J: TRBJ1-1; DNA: TGTGCCAGCAGCTTAGCAGGGAGGGGCACTGAAGCTTTCTTT; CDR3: CASSLAGRGTEAFF
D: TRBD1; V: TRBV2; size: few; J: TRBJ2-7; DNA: TGTGCCAGCAGTGAAGCGCGGGGACAGGGGGCCTACGAGCAGTACTTC; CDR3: CASSEARGQGAYEQYF
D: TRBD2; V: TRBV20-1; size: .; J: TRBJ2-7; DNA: TGCAGTGCGCCTCCGGGACTAGCGGCCTCCTACGAGCAGTACTTC; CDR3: CSAPPGLAASYEQYF
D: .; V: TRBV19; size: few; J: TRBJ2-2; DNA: TGTGCCAGTAGGACAGGAAGGTCCGGGGAGCTGTTTTTT; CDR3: CASRTGRSGELFF
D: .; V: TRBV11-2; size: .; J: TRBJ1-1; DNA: TGTGCCAGCAGCTTAGCCCAGGGGCGTCGGGCTGAAGCTTTCTTT; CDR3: CASSLAQGRRAEAFF
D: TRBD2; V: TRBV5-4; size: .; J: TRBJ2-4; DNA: TGTGCCAGCAGCCGTCCGGCGAGCGGGGGGCAAAACATTCAGTACTTC; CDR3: CASSRPASGGQNIQYF
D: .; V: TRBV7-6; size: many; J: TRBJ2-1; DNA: TGTGCCAGCAGCTTAGGGACGGACTCCTACAATGAGCAGTTCTTC; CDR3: CASSLGTDSYNEQFF
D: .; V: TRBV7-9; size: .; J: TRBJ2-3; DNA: TGTGCCAGCAGCTCCCGGGGTCTTATGGGCACAGATACGCAGTATTTT; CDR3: CASSSRGLMGTDTQYF
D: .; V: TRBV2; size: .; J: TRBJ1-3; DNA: TGTGCCAGCGATAGCGAGAGCTCTGGAAACACCATATATTTT; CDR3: CASDSESSGNTIYF
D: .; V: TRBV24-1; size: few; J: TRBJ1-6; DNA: TGTGCCACCAGTGATTCATCAGGTCCCCTCCACTTT; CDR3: CATSDSSGPLHF
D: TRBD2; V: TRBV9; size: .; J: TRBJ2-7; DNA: TGTGCCAGCAGCGTGGGTAGCGGGAGAAACGAGCAGTACTTC; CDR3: CASSVGSGRNEQYF
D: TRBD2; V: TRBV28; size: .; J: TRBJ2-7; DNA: TGTGCCAGCACCGGACTAGCGGGATCTATTGTCTACGAGCAGTACTTC; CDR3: CASTGLAGSIVYEQYF
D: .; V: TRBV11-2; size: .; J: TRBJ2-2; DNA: TGTGCCAGCAGCTTAGGGGGGTCTTCAAACACCGGGGAGCTGTTTTTT; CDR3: CASSLGGSSNTGELFF
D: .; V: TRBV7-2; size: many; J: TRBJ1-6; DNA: TGTGCCAGCAGCTTAGAGGGGATATACAATTCACCCCTCCACTTT; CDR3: CASSLEGIYNSPLHF
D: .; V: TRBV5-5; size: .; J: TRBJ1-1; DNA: TGTGCCAGCAGCTTGGGTCCAATGCAGAACACTGAAGCTTTCTTT; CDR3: CASSLGPMQNTEAFF
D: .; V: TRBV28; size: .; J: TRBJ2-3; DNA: TGTGCCAGCAAGTTCGCTAGCACAGATACGCAGTATTTT; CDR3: CASKFASTDTQYF
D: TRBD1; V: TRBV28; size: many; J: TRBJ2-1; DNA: TGTGCCAGCAGCTCTACAGGGGGCTCCTACAATGAGCAGTTCTTC; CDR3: CASSSTGGSYNEQFF
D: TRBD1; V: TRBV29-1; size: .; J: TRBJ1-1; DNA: TGCAGCGCCATCCAGGGGGCAGGTACTGAAGCTTTCTTT; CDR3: CSAIQGAGTEAFF
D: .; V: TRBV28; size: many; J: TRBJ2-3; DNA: TGTGCCAGCAGTTTCCGGCAGCCGAGCACAGATACGCAGTATTTT; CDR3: CASSFRQPSTDTQYF
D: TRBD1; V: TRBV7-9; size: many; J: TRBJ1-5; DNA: TGTGCCAGCAGCACAACAGGGGCCAATCAGCCCCAGCATTTT; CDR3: CASSTTGANQPQHF
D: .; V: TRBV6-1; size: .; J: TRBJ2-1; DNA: TGTGCCAGCAGGGGGGCGGTCTCGTACAATGAGCAGTTCTTC; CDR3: CASRGAVSYNEQFF
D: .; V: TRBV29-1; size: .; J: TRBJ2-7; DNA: TGCAGCGCCGGATCTACATCGGTCTACGAGCAGTACTTC; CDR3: CSAGSTSVYEQYF
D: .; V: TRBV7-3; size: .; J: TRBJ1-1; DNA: TGTGCCAGCAGCTTAAGGCCAGGAGGGGACACTGAAGCTTTCTTT; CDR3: CASSLRPGGDTEAFF
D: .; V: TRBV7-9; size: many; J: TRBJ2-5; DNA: TGTGCCAGCAGCACCGGACGGGCGGGAGAGACCCAGTACTTC; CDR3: CASSTGRAGETQYF
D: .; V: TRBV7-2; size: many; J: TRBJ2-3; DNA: TGTGCCAGCAGCTTCGGAGGGAGCTCTAGCACAGATACGCAGTATTTT; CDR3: CASSFGGSSSTDTQYF
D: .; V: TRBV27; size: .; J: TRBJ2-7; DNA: TGTGCCAGCAGGATGGACGTCTCCTACGAGCAGTACTTC; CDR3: CASRMDVSYEQYF